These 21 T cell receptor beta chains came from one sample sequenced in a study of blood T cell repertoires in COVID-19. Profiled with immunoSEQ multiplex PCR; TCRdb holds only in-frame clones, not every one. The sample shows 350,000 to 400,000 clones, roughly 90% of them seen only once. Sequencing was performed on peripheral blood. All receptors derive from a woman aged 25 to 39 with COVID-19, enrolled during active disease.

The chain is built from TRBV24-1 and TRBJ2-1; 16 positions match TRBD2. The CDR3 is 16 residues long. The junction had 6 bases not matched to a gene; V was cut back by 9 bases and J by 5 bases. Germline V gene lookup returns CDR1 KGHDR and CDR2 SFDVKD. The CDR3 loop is CATAGTSGRANNEQFF. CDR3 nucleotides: TGTGCCACCGCCGGGACTAGCGGGAGGGCCAACAATGAGCAGTTCTTC.

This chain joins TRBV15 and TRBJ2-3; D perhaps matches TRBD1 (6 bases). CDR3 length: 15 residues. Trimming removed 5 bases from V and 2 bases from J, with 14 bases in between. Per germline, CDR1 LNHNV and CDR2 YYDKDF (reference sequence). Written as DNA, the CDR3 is TGTGCCACCAGCCGTACACAGGGAATCACAGATACGCAGTATTTT. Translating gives CATSRTQGITDTQYF.

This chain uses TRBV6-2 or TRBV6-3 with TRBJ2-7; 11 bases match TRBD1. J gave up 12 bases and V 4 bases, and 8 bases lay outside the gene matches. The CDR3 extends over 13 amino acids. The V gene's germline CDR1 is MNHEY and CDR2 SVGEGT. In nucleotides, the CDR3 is TGTGCCAGCAGTTTCTCCGGGACAGGGGGACCGTACTTC. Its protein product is CASSFSGTGGPYF.

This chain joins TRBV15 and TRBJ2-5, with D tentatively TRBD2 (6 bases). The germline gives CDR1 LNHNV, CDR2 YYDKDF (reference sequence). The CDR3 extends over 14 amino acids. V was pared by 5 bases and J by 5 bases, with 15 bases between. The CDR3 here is CATSEDGGVETQYF. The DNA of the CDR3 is TGTGCCACCAGCGAGGACGGGGGAGTGGAGACCCAGTACTTC. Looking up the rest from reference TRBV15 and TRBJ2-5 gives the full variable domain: DAMVIQNPRYQVTQFGKPVTLSCSQTLNHNVMYWYQQKSSQAPKLLFHYYDKDFNNEADTPDNFQSRRPNTSFCFLDIRSPGLGDTAMYLCATSEDGGVETQYFGPGTRLLVL.

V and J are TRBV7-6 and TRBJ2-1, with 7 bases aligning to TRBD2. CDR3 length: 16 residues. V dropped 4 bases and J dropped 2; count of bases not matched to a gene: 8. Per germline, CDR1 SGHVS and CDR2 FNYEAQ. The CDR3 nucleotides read TGTGCCAGCAGCTCACTCCGGGGGGAAACCTACAATGAGCAGTTCTTC. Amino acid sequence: CASSSLRGETYNEQFF.

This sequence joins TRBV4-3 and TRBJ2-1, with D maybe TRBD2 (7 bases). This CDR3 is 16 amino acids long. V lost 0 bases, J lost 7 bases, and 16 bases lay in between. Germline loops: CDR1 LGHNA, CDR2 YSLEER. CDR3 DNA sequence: TGCGCCAGCAGCCAAGACGTGGGGGAGGGGGGAAATGAGCAGTTCTTC. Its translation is CASSQDVGEGGNEQFF.

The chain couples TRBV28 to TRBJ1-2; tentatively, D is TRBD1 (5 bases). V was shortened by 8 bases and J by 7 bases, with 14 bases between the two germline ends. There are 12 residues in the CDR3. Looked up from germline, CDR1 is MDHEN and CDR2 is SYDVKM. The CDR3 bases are TGTGCCAGCTGTGCTCGGGGGGGTGGCTACACCTTC. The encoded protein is CASCARGGGYTF.

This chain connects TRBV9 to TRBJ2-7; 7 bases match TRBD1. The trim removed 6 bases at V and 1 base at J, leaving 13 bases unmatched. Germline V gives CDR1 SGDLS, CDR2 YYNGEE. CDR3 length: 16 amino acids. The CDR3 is CASTVSPGTESYEQYV. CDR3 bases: TGTGCCAGCACCGTCAGCCCCGGGACAGAATCCTACGAGCAGTACGTC.

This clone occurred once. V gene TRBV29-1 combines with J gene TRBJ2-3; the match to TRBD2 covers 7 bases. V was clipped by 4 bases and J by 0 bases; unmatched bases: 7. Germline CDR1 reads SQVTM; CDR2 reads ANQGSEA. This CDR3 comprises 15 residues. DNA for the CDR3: TGCAGCGTTGCTGTACTAGCGCAAAGCACAGATACGCAGTATTTT. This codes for CSVAVLAQSTDTQYF.

DNA for the CDR3: TGTGCCAGCAGCTTAGGGGACATAACGCTACTGAACCTGGAAGCTTTCTTT. Protein product: CASSLGDITLLNLEAFF. The chain recombines TRBV7-2 with TRBJ1-1; possible D gene TRBD1, 6 bases. The length of the CDR3 is 17 residues. Germline-derived CDR1 and CDR2 are SGHTA and FQGNSA. Trimming took off 1 base at V and 8 bases at J, with 23 bases between the two ends.

This CDR3 is CASTSGLAGADTQYF. DNA for the CDR3: TGTGCCAGCACCTCGGGACTAGCAGGGGCAGATACGCAGTATTTT. V is TRBV6-5 and J is TRBJ2-3, with TRBD2 matching 9 bases. CDR3 length equals 15 residues. CDR1 is MNHEY and CDR2 is SVGAGI in the germline V gene. J gave up 4 bases and V 7 bases, and 9 bases lay outside the gene matches.

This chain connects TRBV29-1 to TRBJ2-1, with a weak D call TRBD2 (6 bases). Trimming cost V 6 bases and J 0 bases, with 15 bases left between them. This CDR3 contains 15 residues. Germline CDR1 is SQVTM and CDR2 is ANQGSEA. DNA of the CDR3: TGCAGCGTGGAAACTAGCCCGAGCTCCTACAATGAGCAGTTCTTC. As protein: CSVETSPSSYNEQFF.

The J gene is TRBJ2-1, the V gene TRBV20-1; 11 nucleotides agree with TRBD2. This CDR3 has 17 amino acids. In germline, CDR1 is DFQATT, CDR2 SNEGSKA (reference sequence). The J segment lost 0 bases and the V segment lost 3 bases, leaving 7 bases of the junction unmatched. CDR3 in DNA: TGCAGTGCTAGTTCCCTAGCGGGGGGACGCTCCTACAATGAGCAGTTCTTC. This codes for CSASSLAGGRSYNEQFF.

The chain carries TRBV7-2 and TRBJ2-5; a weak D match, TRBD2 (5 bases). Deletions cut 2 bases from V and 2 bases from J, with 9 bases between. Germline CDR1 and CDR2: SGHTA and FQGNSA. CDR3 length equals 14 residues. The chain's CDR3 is CASSLTGLQETQYF. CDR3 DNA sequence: TGTGCCAGCAGCTTAACCGGACTTCAAGAGACCCAGTACTTC.

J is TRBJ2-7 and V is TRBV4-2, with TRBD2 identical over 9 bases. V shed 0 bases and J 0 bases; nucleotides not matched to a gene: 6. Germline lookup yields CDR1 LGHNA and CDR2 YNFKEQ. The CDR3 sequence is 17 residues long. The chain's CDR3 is CASSQEAGGGASYEQYF. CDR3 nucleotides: TGTGCCAGCAGCCAAGAAGCAGGCGGGGGGGCCTCCTACGAGCAGTACTTC.

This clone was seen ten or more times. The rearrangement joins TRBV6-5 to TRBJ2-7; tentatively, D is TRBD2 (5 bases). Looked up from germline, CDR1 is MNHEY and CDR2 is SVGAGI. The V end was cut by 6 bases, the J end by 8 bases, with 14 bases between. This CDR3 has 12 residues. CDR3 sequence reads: CASSYSGQKQYV. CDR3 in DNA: TGTGCCAGCAGCTACAGCGGCCAGAAGCAGTACGTC.

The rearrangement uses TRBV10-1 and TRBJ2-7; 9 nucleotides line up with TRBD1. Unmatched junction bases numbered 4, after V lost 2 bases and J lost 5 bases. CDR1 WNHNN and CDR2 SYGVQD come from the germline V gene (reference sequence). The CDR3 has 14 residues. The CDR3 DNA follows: TGCGCCAGCAGTGAGGGACAGGGGATCGACGAGCAGTACTTC. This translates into CASSEGQGIDEQYF.

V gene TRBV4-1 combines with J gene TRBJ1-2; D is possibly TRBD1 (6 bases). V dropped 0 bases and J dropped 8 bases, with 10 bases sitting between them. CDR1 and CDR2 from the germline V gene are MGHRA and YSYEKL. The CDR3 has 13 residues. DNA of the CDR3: TGCGCCAGCAGCCAAGACAGGGGTTTGGGCTACACCTTC. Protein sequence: CASSQDRGLGYTF.

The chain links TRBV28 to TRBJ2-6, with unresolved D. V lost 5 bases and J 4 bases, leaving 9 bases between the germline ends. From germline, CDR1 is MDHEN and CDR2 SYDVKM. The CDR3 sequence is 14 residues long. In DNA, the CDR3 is TGTGCCAGCAGTATCCCGGTGGGGGCCAACGTCCTGACTTTC. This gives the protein CASSIPVGANVLTF.

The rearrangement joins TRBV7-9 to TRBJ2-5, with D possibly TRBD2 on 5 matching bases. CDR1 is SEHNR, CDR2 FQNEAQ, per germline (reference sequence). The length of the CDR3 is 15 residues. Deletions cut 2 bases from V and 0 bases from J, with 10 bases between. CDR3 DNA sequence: TGTGCCAGCAGCTTAAATTTGCGGGACCAAGAGACCCAGTACTTC. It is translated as CASSLNLRDQETQYF.

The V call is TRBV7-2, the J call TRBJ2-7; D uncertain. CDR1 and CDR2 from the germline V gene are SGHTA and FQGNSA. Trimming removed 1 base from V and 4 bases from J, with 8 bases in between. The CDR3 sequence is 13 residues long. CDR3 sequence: CASSLVSQYEQYF. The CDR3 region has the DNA TGTGCCAGCAGCTTAGTGTCACAGTACGAGCAGTACTTC.